Sequencing of this TCR beta chain was carried out in a study of blood T cell repertoires in COVID-19. Some clones are missing from TCRdb's copy, which holds only in-frame ones; the method was immunoSEQ multiplex PCR. This sample carries around 200,000 clones, approximately 81% of them seen once, and the ten largest clones take roughly 18%. This CDR3 has 16 residues. Trimming removed 4 bases from V and 2 bases from J; junction bases left unmatched: 11. Germline CDR1 and CDR2: SGHRS and YFSETQ. J is TRBJ1-2 and V is TRBV5-1; 7 bases are shared with TRBD1. This clonotype was obtained from a person in their 70s with COVID-19, enrolled during active disease. Sequenced input: peripheral blood. CDR3 residues: CASSARRDSLNYGYTF. CDR3 in DNA: TGCGCCAGCAGCGCACGACGGGACAGTTTGAACTATGGCTACACCTTC.